The 26 T cell receptor beta chains reported below all come from one sample, sequenced in a study of T cell responses to AZD1222 COVID-19 vaccine. Using immunoSEQ multiplex PCR, the repertoire was profiled, and TCRdb retains in-frame clones only, with some absent. The sample gives 70,000 to 75,000 clones, roughly 80% of which show up once; about 46% is in the top ten. The source was peripheral blood, collected 28 days after the second AZD1222 dose. These receptors were collected from an adult who received the AZD1222 COVID-19 vaccine.

V usage is TRBV11-1 and J usage is TRBJ2-2; D might be TRBD1 or TRBD2, each matching 6 bases. The V and J ends lost 5 bases and 3 bases respectively, with 16 bases between them. The CDR3 is 16 residues long. From germline, CDR1 is SGHAT and CDR2 FQDESV (reference sequence). The CDR3 loop is CASSQDGGLHTGELFF. The CDR3 DNA reads TGTGCCAGCAGCCAAGACGGGGGCCTCCACACCGGGGAGCTGTTTTTT.

This rearrangement joins TRBV25-1 to TRBJ2-7, with no clear D. The CDR3 is made up of 14 amino acids. The V and J ends lost 6 bases and 2 bases respectively, with 14 bases between them. Germline-derived CDR1 and CDR2 are MGHDK and SYGVNS. CDR3 sequence (DNA): TGTGCCAGCAGCCAGACGGTTCCTCCCTACGAGCAGTACTTC. Its protein is CASSQTVPPYEQYF.

The rearrangement uses TRBV12-5 and TRBJ1-1, with D possibly being TRBD1 (5 bases). Germline CDR1 LGHNT, CDR2 FRNRAP. This CDR3 region has 12 residues. The V gene lost 7 bases and the J gene lost 7 bases, with 13 bases spanning the gap. CDR3: CASALGVGEAFF. CDR3 bases: TGTGCTAGTGCCCTGGGGGTGGGTGAAGCTTTCTTT. Based on the CDR3 plus reference TRBV12-5 and TRBJ1-1, the full variable domain is DARVTQTPRHKVTEMGQEVTMRCQPILGHNTVFWYRQTMMQGLELLAYFRNRAPLDDSGMPKDRFSAEMPDATLATLKIQPSEPRDSAVYFCASALGVGEAFFGQGTRLTVV.

This chain joins TRBV5-8 and TRBJ1-2, with D perhaps TRBD1 (5 bases). The CDR3 has 14 residues. Germline V CDR1 and CDR2: SGHTS, YDEGEE. V was pared by 0 bases and J by 2 bases, with 8 bases between. This CDR3 reads CASSLGQRNYGYTF. The CDR3 DNA sequence: TGTGCCAGCAGCTTGGGACAGCGCAACTATGGCTACACCTTC.

The J gene is TRBJ2-7, the V gene TRBV6-5; 10 nucleotides align to TRBD2. Germline V CDR1 and CDR2: MNHEY, SVGAGI. The CDR3 totals 13 residues. With V trimmed by 6 bases and J by 4 bases, 3 bases remained unmatched. The CDR3 loop is CASRGLARYEQYF. CDR3 DNA: TGTGCCAGCAGGGGACTAGCGCGGTACGAGCAGTACTTC.

CDR3 nucleotide sequence: TGTGCCACCAGCAGGCTCGCGACAGGGGGTCCCTACGAGCAGTACTTC. The encoded protein is CATSRLATGGPYEQYF. This chain joins TRBV15 and TRBJ2-7; 9 nucleotides match TRBD1. V trimming: 3 bases; J trimming: 2 bases; junction bases outside the gene matches: 8. Per the germline V gene, CDR1 is LNHNV and CDR2 is YYDKDF (reference sequence). CDR3 length: 16 amino acids.

The gene calls are TRBV5-1 and TRBJ2-5; 11 bases align to TRBD2. This CDR3 is 17 amino acids long. Looked up from germline, CDR1 is SGHRS and CDR2 is YFSETQ. V dropped 4 bases and J dropped 0; count of bases not matched to a gene: 8. The CDR3 DNA follows: TGCGCCAGCAGCATGACCCTAGCGGGGGGTTACCAAGAGACCCAGTACTTC. Its protein is CASSMTLAGGYQETQYF.

V and J are TRBV19 and TRBJ2-2; weak D call: TRBD2 (6 bases). The V gene's germline CDR1 is LNHDA and CDR2 SQIVND (reference sequence). With 6 bases removed from V and 6 bases from J, the gap between germline ends came to 17 bases. The CDR3 extends over 15 amino acids. The CDR3 loop reads CASRLVGGESGELFF. CDR3 nucleotide sequence: TGTGCCAGTAGATTGGTGGGGGGTGAATCCGGGGAGCTGTTTTTT.

This clone has more than one count but fewer than ten. V and J are TRBV7-6 and TRBJ2-2; 9 positions match TRBD1. The CDR3 covers 16 residues. J was trimmed by 7 bases and V by 5 bases; bases with no gene match: 11. Germline V lookup: CDR1 SGHVS, CDR2 FNYEAQ. The CDR3 spells CASSHITGGVNGELFF. The DNA of the CDR3 is TGTGCCAGCAGCCACATAACAGGGGGCGTGAACGGGGAGCTGTTTTTT. The entire variable domain, with the rest obtained from reference TRBV7-6 and TRBJ2-2, is as follows: GAGVSQSPRYKVTKRGQDVALRCDPISGHVSLYWYRQALGQGPEFLTYFNYEAQQDKSGLPNDRFSAERPEGSISTLTIQRTEQRDSAMYRCASSHITGGVNGELFFGEGSRLTVL.

V gene TRBV5-7 combines with J gene TRBJ1-1; D remains unclear. TRBV5-7 is flagged as an ORF with uncertain function. The CDR3 runs to 11 residues. V was shortened by 4 bases and J by 7 bases, with 8 bases between the two germline ends. CDR3 sequence: CASSPTVEAFF. In DNA, the CDR3 is TGTGCCAGCAGCCCCACTGTTGAAGCTTTCTTT.

The V and J genes are TRBV11-1 and TRBJ1-6; D is uncertain. V was cut by 2 bases and J by 12 bases, with 11 bases left in between. The CDR3 covers 13 residues. Germline V gene data show CDR1 as SGHAT and CDR2 as FQDESV (reference sequence). CDR3 sequence reads: CASSLSSLQPLHF. The CDR3 nucleotides read TGTGCCAGCAGCTTATCTTCTTTGCAACCCCTCCACTTT.

This chain links TRBV4-3 with TRBJ2-5; D remains unclear. V was pared by 2 bases and J by 2 bases, with 6 bases between. The CDR3 consists of 13 residues. Germline loops: CDR1 LGHNA, CDR2 YSLEER. The CDR3 DNA reads as TGCGCCAGCAGCCAATACACGCAAGAGACCCAGTACTTC. Residues: CASSQYTQETQYF.

V gene TRBV28 combines with J gene TRBJ1-1, with D unclear. Germline V gives CDR1 MDHEN, CDR2 SYDVKM. The CDR3 runs 13 residues. Trimming removed 7 bases from V and 3 bases from J, with 12 bases in between. The DNA of the CDR3 is TGTGCCAGCAATCACGAGCTGGACACTGAAGCTTTCTTT. It translates to CASNHELDTEAFF.

This chain connects TRBV6-6 to TRBJ1-5; no firm D call. This CDR3 spans 12 amino acids. Germline loops: CDR1 MNHNY, CDR2 SVGAGI (reference sequence). V was pared by 0 bases and J by 12 bases, with 9 bases between. The chain's CDR3 is CASSYSEGYQHF. CDR3 nucleotide sequence: TGTGCCAGCAGTTACTCGGAAGGGTACCAGCATTTT.

The rearrangement uses TRBV15 and TRBJ1-4, with 7 bases lining up with TRBD1. Germline CDR1 reads LNHNV; CDR2 reads YYDKDF (reference sequence). V trimming: 0 bases; J trimming: 2 bases; junction bases outside the gene matches: 9. The CDR3 length is 18 residues. In nucleotides, the CDR3 is TGTGCCACCAGCAGAGAGGCGGCAGGGGGACTCACTAATGAAAAACTGTTTTTT. This encodes CATSREAAGGLTNEKLFF.

This chain connects TRBV2 to TRBJ1-2; the D gene is possibly TRBD1 (5 bases). Germline assignment: CDR1 SNHLY and CDR2 FYNNEI. V dropped 3 bases and J dropped 9 bases, with 14 bases sitting between them. The CDR3 is 13 amino acids. CDR3 amino acids: CASSEGDLGSYTF. In DNA form, the CDR3 reads TGTGCCAGCAGTGAGGGGGACCTGGGTAGCTACACCTTC.

This chain joins TRBV7-3 and TRBJ2-2; no reliable D call. V dropped 10 bases and J dropped 3 bases, with 18 bases sitting between them. Germline CDR1 reads SGHTA; CDR2 reads FQGTGA. CDR3 size: 15 residues. The CDR3, as DNA: TGTGCCACCGACTCGTCCGGACGTTACACCGGGGAGCTGTTTTTT. Translating it yields CATDSSGRYTGELFF.

The V gene is TRBV5-1, the J gene TRBJ2-3; 10 bases fit TRBD2. The CDR3 has 14 amino acids. From germline, CDR1 is SGHRS and CDR2 YFSETQ. Losses at the gene ends were 7 bases for V and 4 bases for J; bases not matched to a gene: 6. CDR3 bases: TGCGCCAGCTCCAAGCGGGGGGGACCAGATACGCAGTATTTT. Translation gives CASSKRGGPDTQYF.

The sample holds one count of this clone. The V call is TRBV19, the J call TRBJ1-2; TRBD1 matches at 9 bases. The CDR3 is 14 residues long. Germline V lookup: CDR1 LNHDA, CDR2 SQIVND (reference sequence). The V segment lost 5 bases and the J segment 4 bases; nucleotides outside the gene matches: 5. This CDR3 reads CASSPGTGLYGYTF. DNA of the CDR3: TGTGCCAGTAGTCCCGGGACAGGGCTCTATGGCTACACCTTC.

The CDR3 is CASTTDGNNYGYTF. The CDR3 DNA follows: TGTGCCAGTACCACGGACGGAAATAACTATGGCTACACCTTC. The rearrangement links TRBV19 to TRBJ1-2; no clear D gene. The V gene lost 7 bases and the J gene lost 1 base, with 13 bases spanning the gap. The CDR3 sequence is 14 residues long. Germline CDR1 LNHDA, CDR2 SQIVND (reference sequence).

The rearrangement links TRBV19 to TRBJ1-2, with no clear D. Germline V gene sequence: CDR1 LNHDA, CDR2 SQIVND (reference sequence). This CDR3 contains 11 residues. Trimming shortened V by 7 bases and J by 2 bases, and 5 bases separated the two germline ends. The CDR3, as DNA: TGTGCCAGTACAGAGAACTATGGCTACACCTTC. It is translated as CASTENYGYTF.

The rearrangement joins TRBV28 to TRBJ2-7; TRBD2 aligns across 8 bases. Unmatched junction bases numbered 10, after V lost 4 bases and J lost 2 bases. CDR1 and CDR2 (germline): MDHEN, SYDVKM. CDR3 length: 16 amino acids. CDR3 DNA sequence: TGTGCCAGCAGTTCGACCCCCGGAGCGGGAGCCTACGAGCAGTACTTC. Translated, it gives CASSSTPGAGAYEQYF.

This chain uses TRBV6-1 with TRBJ2-7; 9 nucleotides line up with TRBD1. The CDR3 is 14 residues long. CDR1 and CDR2 (germline): MNHNS, SASEGT. The J segment lost 7 bases and the V segment lost 6 bases, leaving 10 bases of the junction unmatched. The DNA for the CDR3 is TGTGCCAGCAGGCCGGGACAGGGTACTTGGGAGCAGTACTTC. Protein sequence: CASRPGQGTWEQYF.

The chain carries TRBV5-5 and TRBJ2-7; 9 bases match TRBD2. Germline loops: CDR1 SGHKS, CDR2 YYEKEE (reference sequence). With 4 bases clipped from V and 4 bases from J, the junction kept 6 bases outside the gene matches. The CDR3 has 14 amino acids. The chain's CDR3 is CASSTGLASYEQYF. CDR3 bases: TGTGCCAGCAGCACCGGACTAGCGAGTTACGAGCAGTACTTC.

The chain links TRBV24-1 to TRBJ2-2; D gene unclear. Germline V gives CDR1 KGHDR, CDR2 SFDVKD. The CDR3 loop spans 15 amino acids. The ends were cut back, 12 bases at V and 0 bases at J, with 16 bases in the middle. CDR3 in amino acids: CASSGSPANTGELFF. The CDR3 DNA is TGTGCCTCAAGTGGCAGCCCCGCGAACACCGGGGAGCTGTTTTTT.

The J gene is TRBJ2-7, the V gene TRBV4-2; D call uncertain. Trimming removed 4 bases at V and 3 bases at J, with 7 bases between. CDR3 length equals 12 residues. Per germline, CDR1 LGHNA and CDR2 YNFKEQ. The CDR3 DNA follows: TGTGCCAGCAGCCGAACGAACTACGAGCAGTACTTC. Protein sequence: CASSRTNYEQYF.